Presented here are 11 T cell receptor beta chains from one specimen sequenced in a study of blood T cell repertoires in COVID-19. The data were produced by immunoSEQ multiplex PCR, yet TCRdb's version contains in-frame clones alone and is incomplete. The repertoire includes 25,000 to 35,000 clones, 90% to 95% of them detected once, and almost 10% sits in the top ten. The sample comprised peripheral blood. The receptors derive from a human donor with active COVID-19. The donor label of this sample is uncertain.

This chain's CDR3 is CASSLGDRHSGANVLTF. The CDR3 DNA is TGCGCCAGCAGCTTGGGGGACAGGCACTCTGGGGCCAACGTCCTGACTTTC. The chain joins TRBV5-1 to TRBJ2-6; 8 nucleotides agree with TRBD1. The germline V gene has CDR1 SGHRS and CDR2 YFSETQ. The CDR3 extends over 17 amino acids. V dropped 0 bases and J dropped 0; count of bases not matched to a gene: 2. The full variable domain, with the rest looked up from reference TRBV5-1 and TRBJ2-6, is KAGVTQTPRYLIKTRGQQVTLSCSPISGHRSVSWYQQTPGQGLQFLFEYFSETQRNKGNFPGRFSGRQFSNSRSEMNVSTLELGDSALYLCASSLGDRHSGANVLTFGAGSRLTVL.

The CDR3 region has the DNA TGTGCCACGACAGGGAACACAGATACGCAGTATTTT. Translation gives CATTGNTDTQYF. The V and J genes are TRBV6-5 and TRBJ2-3, with TRBD1 matching 7 bases. The J segment lost 2 bases and the V segment lost 10 bases, leaving 3 bases of the junction unmatched. Per the germline V gene, CDR1 is MNHEY and CDR2 is SVGAGI. CDR3 length: 12 amino acids.

The rearrangement joins TRBV5-4 to TRBJ2-2, with TRBD1 identical over 10 bases. Germline CDR1 is SGHNT and CDR2 is YYREEE (reference sequence). V was pared by 3 bases and J by 4 bases, with 6 bases of the junction left unmatched. This CDR3 region has 16 residues. CDR3 DNA sequence: TGTGCCAGCAGCTCCAGACAGGGGGCCTTCACCGGGGAGCTGTTTTTT. This encodes CASSSRQGAFTGELFF.

V gene TRBV11-3 combines with J gene TRBJ2-1; D is perhaps TRBD2 (6 bases). Trimming removed 2 bases at V and 5 bases at J, with 13 bases between. The CDR3 length is 15 residues. Germline-derived CDR1 and CDR2 are SGHNT and YENEEA. In nucleotides, the CDR3 is TGTGCCAGCAGCTTAATGGGGCGGGGTAACAATGAGCAGTTCTTC. It yields the protein CASSLMGRGNNEQFF. Full variable domain (remainder filled in from reference TRBV11-3 and TRBJ2-1): EAGVVQSPRYKIIEKKQPVAFWCNPISGHNTLYWYLQNLGQGPELLIRYENEEAVDDSQLPKDRFSAERLKGVDSTLKIQPAELGDSAVYLCASSLMGRGNNEQFFGPGTRLTVL.

The chain recombines TRBV9 with TRBJ2-7; TRBD2 is a possible D gene (5 bases). V was pared by 6 bases and J by 0 bases, with 13 bases between. This CDR3 comprises 14 residues. Germline CDR1 is SGDLS and CDR2 is YYNGEE. The CDR3: CASNPEGFSYEQYF. The CDR3 DNA follows: TGTGCCAGCAACCCAGAGGGCTTCTCCTACGAGCAGTACTTC.

The chain employs TRBV10-3 and TRBJ1-5; 7 nucleotides match TRBD1. The CDR3 sequence is 14 residues long. V lost 2 bases to trimming and J lost 12 bases; unmatched junction nucleotides: 10. Germline CDR1 reads ENHRY; CDR2 reads SYGVKD. CDR3 amino acids: CAISEKQGIRGQHF. CDR3 bases: TGTGCCATCAGTGAGAAACAGGGGATTCGGGGCCAGCATTTT.

This clone was seen only once. The chain is built from TRBV6-5 and TRBJ2-7, with D perhaps matching TRBD1 (5 bases). This CDR3 has 14 amino acids. V shed 6 bases and J shed 2 bases, with 14 bases lying between them. Germline V gene data show CDR1 as MNHEY and CDR2 as SVGAGI. This chain's CDR3 is CASRVTDLTYEQYF. The CDR3 coding sequence is TGTGCCAGCAGGGTGACAGACCTCACCTACGAGCAGTACTTC.

V usage is TRBV10-1 and J usage is TRBJ2-7; D gene ambiguous. V shed 6 bases and J shed 2 bases, with 5 bases lying between them. CDR3 length: 11 residues. CDR1 WNHNN and CDR2 SYGVQD come from the germline V gene (reference sequence). CDR3 protein: CASSSAYEQYF. The CDR3 DNA reads as TGCGCCAGCAGCTCTGCCTACGAGCAGTACTTC.

This clone was counted a few times. The V and J genes are TRBV7-9 and TRBJ1-5, with 9 bases lining up with TRBD1. Looked up from germline, CDR1 is SEHNR and CDR2 is FQNEAQ (reference sequence). CDR3 length equals 17 residues. V dropped 1 base and J dropped 0; count of bases not matched to a gene: 4. The CDR3 here is CASSLDRTGDSNQPQHF. The CDR3 region has the DNA TGTGCCAGCAGCTTAGATAGGACAGGGGATAGCAATCAGCCCCAGCATTTT.

This clone has a single count. CDR3 sequence: CASSEARGTGETQYF. CDR3 nucleotides: TGTGCCAGCAGTGAAGCGCGAGGGACAGGGGAGACCCAGTACTTC. V usage is TRBV6-1 and J usage is TRBJ2-5; the match to TRBD1 covers 9 bases. The J segment lost 5 bases and the V segment lost 0 bases, leaving 4 bases of the junction unmatched. CDR3 size: 15 residues. The germline gives CDR1 MNHNS, CDR2 SASEGT.

This chain connects TRBV5-1 to TRBJ2-5, with TRBD1 as a possible D gene (5 bases). The CDR3 runs to 14 residues. CDR1 is SGHRS and CDR2 is YFSETQ in the germline V gene. With 1 base removed from V and 5 bases from J, the gap between germline ends came to 12 bases. CDR3 sequence reads: CASSLPDSSETQYF. CDR3 DNA sequence: TGCGCCAGCAGCTTGCCCGACAGTAGCGAGACCCAGTACTTC.